What follows are 16 T cell receptor beta chains derived from one specimen sequenced in a study of technical replicates of blood from a handful of donors. Assay: immunoSEQ multiplex PCR; the TCRdb copy retains only in-frame clones and omits some. The data contain some 80,000 clones, 90% to 97% of them seen just once; the ten biggest clones take up approximately 0.3%. Sequencing used T cells isolated from PBMCs. These receptors were obtained from a human donor in good health.

The chain recombines TRBV4-1 with TRBJ2-7, with TRBD2 matching over 8 bases. CDR1 is MGHRA and CDR2 is YSYEKL in the germline V gene. The ends lost 1 base at V and 4 bases at J; junction bases unmatched: 6. The CDR3 covers 15 residues. Written as DNA, the CDR3 is TGCGCCAGCAGCCAAGTAGCGACTAGCGAGTACGAGCAGTACTTC. Its translation: CASSQVATSEYEQYF.

The chain combines TRBV2 with TRBJ2-7, with D tentatively TRBD2 (6 bases). The CDR3 runs 12 residues. The germline gives CDR1 SNHLY, CDR2 FYNNEI. CDR3 in amino acids: CAWGDSSYEQYF. CDR3 DNA: TGTGCATGGGGGGATAGCTCCTACGAGCAGTACTTC.

The rearrangement links TRBV6-1 to TRBJ2-3; 10 positions agree with TRBD2. The V and J ends lost 0 bases and 4 bases, in that order; junction bases with no gene match: 4. The CDR3 extends over 16 amino acids. Germline CDR1 is MNHNS and CDR2 is SASEGT. Here the CDR3 reads CASSEAKRGGADTQYF. Here the CDR3 DNA reads TGTGCCAGCAGTGAAGCCAAGCGGGGGGGGGCAGATACGCAGTATTTT.

This clone was observed a single time. The chain couples TRBV27 to TRBJ2-7; D is perhaps TRBD2 (5 bases). Trimming stripped 2 bases from V and 5 bases from J, with 16 bases between. This CDR3 spans 15 amino acids. Germline CDR1 and CDR2: MNHEY and SMNVEV (reference sequence). This CDR3 reads CASSLGGRFTNEQYF. In DNA, the CDR3 is TGTGCCAGCAGTTTAGGAGGACGATTCACCAACGAGCAGTACTTC.

This rearrangement joins TRBV5-4 to TRBJ1-1; D is unclear. Trimming removed 2 bases from V and 2 bases from J, with 10 bases in between. Germline V CDR1 and CDR2: SGHNT, YYREEE (reference sequence). CDR3 length: 14 residues. The DNA of the CDR3 is TGTGCCAGCAGCTTCGGGTATGGAAACACTGAAGCTTTCTTT. Translated: CASSFGYGNTEAFF.

The CDR3 nucleotides are TGTGCCAGTAGTACTAGTCCGGTCGGGGAGCTGTTTTTT. As protein: CASSTSPVGELFF. V usage is TRBV19 and J usage is TRBJ2-2, with D hard to call. Germline assignment: CDR1 LNHDA and CDR2 SQIVND (reference sequence). The CDR3 runs to 13 residues. Deletions cut 4 bases from V and 7 bases from J, with 10 bases between.

This chain uses TRBV9 with TRBJ2-1; D possibly corresponds to TRBD1 (6 bases). V dropped 4 bases and J dropped 4 bases, with 9 bases sitting between them. There are 13 residues in the CDR3. Germline CDR1 and CDR2: SGDLS and YYNGEE. CDR3 nucleotide sequence: TGTGCCAGCAGCCCAGGGGTTTACAATGAGCAGTTCTTC. It is translated as CASSPGVYNEQFF.

The J gene is TRBJ1-2, the V gene TRBV2, with 11 bases that match TRBD1. CDR1 is SNHLY and CDR2 is FYNNEI in the germline V gene. This CDR3 has 14 residues. V shed 5 bases and J 2 bases; nucleotides not matched to a gene: 1. CDR3 protein: CASSRDRGNYGYTF. The CDR3 DNA is TGTGCCAGCAGTCGGGACAGGGGGAACTATGGCTACACCTTC.

The chain has TRBV7-2 and TRBJ1-1, with 8 bases matching TRBD1. The CDR3 has 12 residues. Germline-derived CDR1 and CDR2 are SGHTA and FQGNSA. V trimming: 5 bases; J trimming: 7 bases; junction bases outside the gene matches: 3. The CDR3 here is CASSDTGGEAFF. The CDR3 DNA reads as TGTGCCAGCAGCGACACAGGGGGTGAAGCTTTCTTT.

This sequence joins TRBV6-5 and TRBJ2-2, with a possible D match to TRBD2 (6 bases). V lost 10 bases and J lost 1, with 13 bases in between. The CDR3 consists of 14 residues. Germline CDR1 reads MNHEY; CDR2 reads SVGAGI. DNA of the CDR3: TGTGCCACCTGTTCCGGGGGGAACACCGGGGAGCTGTTTTTT. This gives the protein CATCSGGNTGELFF.

The chain joins TRBV11-3 to TRBJ2-5; 10 nucleotides align to TRBD2. The germline CDR1 and CDR2 sequences are SGHNT and YENEEA. Losses at the gene ends were 0 bases for V and 5 bases for J; bases not matched to a gene: 6. The CDR3 consists of 16 residues. CDR3 protein: CASSLEAFSGGETQYF. CDR3 coding DNA: TGTGCCAGCAGCTTAGAAGCGTTTAGCGGGGGGGAGACCCAGTACTTC. Full variable domain (outside the CDR3, taken from reference TRBV11-3 and TRBJ2-5): EAGVVQSPRYKIIEKKQPVAFWCNPISGHNTLYWYLQNLGQGPELLIRYENEEAVDDSQLPKDRFSAERLKGVDSTLKIQPAELGDSAVYLCASSLEAFSGGETQYFGPGTRLLVL.

The chain carries TRBV6-1 and TRBJ2-7, with D possibly matching TRBD1 (6 bases). Per germline, CDR1 MNHNS and CDR2 SASEGT. CDR3 length equals 14 residues. Trimming pared 2 bases from V and 7 bases from J, leaving 15 bases between. CDR3 nucleotide sequence: TGTGCCAGCAGTGAACTCGGAGTAGGGGGTGAGCAGTACTTC. It translates to CASSELGVGGEQYF.

The chain uses TRBV6-5 and TRBJ1-2, with D possibly TRBD1 on 6 matching bases. The CDR3 totals 16 residues. In germline, CDR1 is MNHEY, CDR2 SVGAGI. V shed 0 bases and J shed 3 bases, with 14 bases lying between them. CDR3 protein: CASSYSGGAGDYGYTF. The CDR3 bases are TGTGCCAGCAGTTACTCAGGGGGGGCAGGGGACTATGGCTACACCTTC.

V usage is TRBV18 and J usage is TRBJ1-2; 8 bases are a match to TRBD1. Germline V gives CDR1 KGHSH, CDR2 LQKENI. This CDR3 spans 15 amino acids. V lost 3 bases, J lost 2 bases, and 5 bases stayed unmatched. The CDR3 spells CASSPGDRKNYGYTF. CDR3 nucleotide sequence: TGTGCCAGCTCACCCGGGGACAGGAAGAACTATGGCTACACCTTC.

This clone was recorded only once. V gene TRBV6-4 combines with J gene TRBJ2-2; D not certain. V gave up 4 bases and J gave up 3 bases, with 12 bases separating them. The CDR3 has 15 residues. Germline V gene lookup returns CDR1 MRHNA and CDR2 SNTAGT. CDR3 DNA: TGTGCCAGCAGTGCCCCCCCAGAATACACCGGGGAGCTGTTTTTT. It is translated as CASSAPPEYTGELFF.

The V gene is TRBV7-9, the J gene TRBJ2-1, with TRBD2 matching 10 bases. CDR3 length equals 16 residues. V dropped 0 bases and J dropped 4; count of bases not matched to a gene: 3. From germline, CDR1 is SEHNR and CDR2 FQNEAQ (reference sequence). CDR3 coding DNA: TGTGCCAGCAGCTTAGCAGCGGGAGGGTTATACAATGAGCAGTTCTTC. Translated, it gives CASSLAAGGLYNEQFF.